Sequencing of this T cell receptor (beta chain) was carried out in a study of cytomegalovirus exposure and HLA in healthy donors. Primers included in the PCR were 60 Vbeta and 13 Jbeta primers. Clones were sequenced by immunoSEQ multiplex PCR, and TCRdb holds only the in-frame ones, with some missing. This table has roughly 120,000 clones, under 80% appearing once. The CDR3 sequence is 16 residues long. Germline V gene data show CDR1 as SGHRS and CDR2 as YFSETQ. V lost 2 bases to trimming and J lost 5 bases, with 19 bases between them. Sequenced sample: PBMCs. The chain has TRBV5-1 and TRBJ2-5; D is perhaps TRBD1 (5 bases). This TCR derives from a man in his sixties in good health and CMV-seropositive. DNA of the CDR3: TGCGCCAGCAGCTTAAATCAGGGCCTAAACGGGGAGACCCAGTACTTC. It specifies CASSLNQGLNGETQYF.